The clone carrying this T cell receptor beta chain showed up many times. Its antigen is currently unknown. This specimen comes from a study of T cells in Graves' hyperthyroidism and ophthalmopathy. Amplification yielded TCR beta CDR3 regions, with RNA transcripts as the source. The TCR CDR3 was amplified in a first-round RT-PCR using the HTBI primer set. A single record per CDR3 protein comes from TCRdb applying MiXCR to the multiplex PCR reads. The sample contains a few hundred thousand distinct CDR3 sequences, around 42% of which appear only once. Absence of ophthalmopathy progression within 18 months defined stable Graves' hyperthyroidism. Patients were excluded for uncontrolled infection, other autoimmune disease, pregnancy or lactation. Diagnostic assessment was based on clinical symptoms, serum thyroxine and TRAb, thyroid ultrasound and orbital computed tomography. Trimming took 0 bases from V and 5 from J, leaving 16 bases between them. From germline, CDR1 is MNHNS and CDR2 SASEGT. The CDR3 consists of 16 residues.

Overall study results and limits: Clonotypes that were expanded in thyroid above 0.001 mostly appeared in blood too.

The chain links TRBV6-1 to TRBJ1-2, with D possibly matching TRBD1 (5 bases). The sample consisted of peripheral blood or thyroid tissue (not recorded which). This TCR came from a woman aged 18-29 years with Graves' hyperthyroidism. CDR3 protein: CASSEAELGVPYGYTF. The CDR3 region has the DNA TGTGCCAGCAGTGAAGCGGAGTTGGGGGTACCTTATGGCTACACCTTC.